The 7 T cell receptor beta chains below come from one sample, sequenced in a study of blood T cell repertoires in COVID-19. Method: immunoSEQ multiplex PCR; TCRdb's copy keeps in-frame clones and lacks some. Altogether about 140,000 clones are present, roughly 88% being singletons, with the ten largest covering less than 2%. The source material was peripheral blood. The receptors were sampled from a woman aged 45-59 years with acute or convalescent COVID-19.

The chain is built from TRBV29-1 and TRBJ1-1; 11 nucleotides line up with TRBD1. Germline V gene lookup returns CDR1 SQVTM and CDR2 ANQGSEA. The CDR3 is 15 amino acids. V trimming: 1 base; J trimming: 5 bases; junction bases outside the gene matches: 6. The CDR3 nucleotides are TGCAGCGTTGAAGGGACAGGGGGCGTCGAGACTGAAGCTTTCTTT. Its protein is CSVEGTGGVETEAFF. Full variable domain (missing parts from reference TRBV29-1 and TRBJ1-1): SAVISQKPSRDICQRGTSLTIQCQVDSQVTMMFWYRQQPGQSLTLIATANQGSEATYESGFVIDKFPISRPNLTFSTLTVSNMSPEDSSIYLCSVEGTGGVETEAFFGQGTRLTVV.

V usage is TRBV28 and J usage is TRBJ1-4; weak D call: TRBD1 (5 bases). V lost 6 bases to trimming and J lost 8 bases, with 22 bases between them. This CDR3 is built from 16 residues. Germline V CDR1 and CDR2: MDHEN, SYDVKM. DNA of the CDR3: TGTGCCAGCAGACTTGGTACCGGGACGGGGGAAGAAAAACTGTTTTTT. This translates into CASRLGTGTGEEKLFF.

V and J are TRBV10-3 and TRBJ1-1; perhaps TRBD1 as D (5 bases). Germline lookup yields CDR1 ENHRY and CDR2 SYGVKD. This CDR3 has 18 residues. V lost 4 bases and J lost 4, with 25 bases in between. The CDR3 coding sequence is TGTGCCATCAGTGGGTTCGGAGCTAGAGGGCCGGGGGGCACTGAAGCTTTCTTT. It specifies CAISGFGARGPGGTEAFF.

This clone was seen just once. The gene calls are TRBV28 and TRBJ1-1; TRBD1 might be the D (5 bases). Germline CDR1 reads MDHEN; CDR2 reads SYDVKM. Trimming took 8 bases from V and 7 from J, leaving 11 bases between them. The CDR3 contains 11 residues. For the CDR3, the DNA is TGTGCCAGCGAACAGGATTTTGAAGCTTTCTTT. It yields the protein CASEQDFEAFF.

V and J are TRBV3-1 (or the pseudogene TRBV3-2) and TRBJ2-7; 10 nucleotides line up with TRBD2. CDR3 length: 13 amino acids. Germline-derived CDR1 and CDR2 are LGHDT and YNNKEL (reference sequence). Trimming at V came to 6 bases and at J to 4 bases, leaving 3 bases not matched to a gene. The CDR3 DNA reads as TGTGCCAGCAGTCAACTAGCGGGGTACGAGCAGTACTTC. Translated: CASSQLAGYEQYF.

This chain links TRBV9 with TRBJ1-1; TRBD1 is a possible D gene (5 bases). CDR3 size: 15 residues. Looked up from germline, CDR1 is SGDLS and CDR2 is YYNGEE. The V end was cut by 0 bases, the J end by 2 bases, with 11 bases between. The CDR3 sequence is CASSVVGGFNTEAFF. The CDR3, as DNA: TGTGCCAGCAGCGTAGTTGGGGGGTTTAACACTGAAGCTTTCTTT.

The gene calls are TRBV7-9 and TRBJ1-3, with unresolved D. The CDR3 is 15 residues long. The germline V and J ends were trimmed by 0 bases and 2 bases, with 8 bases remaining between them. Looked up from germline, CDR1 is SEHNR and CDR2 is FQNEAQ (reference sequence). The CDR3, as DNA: TGTGCCAGCAGCTTAGCGGCCGTCCCTGGAAACACCATATATTTT. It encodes CASSLAAVPGNTIYF. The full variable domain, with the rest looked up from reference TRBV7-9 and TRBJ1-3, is DTGVSQNPRHKITKRGQNVTFRCDPISEHNRLYWYRQTLGQGPEFLTYFQNEAQLEKSRLLSDRFSAERPKGSFSTLEIQRTEQGDSAMYLCASSLAAVPGNTIYFGEGSWLTVV.